This passage covers 27 T cell receptor beta chains from one sample sequenced in a study of molecular identifiers for immune sequencing clone quantification. TCRdb re-called the PCR reads through MiXCR, storing one row per CDR3 protein. Of about 68,000 distinct CDR3 sequences in the sample, around 18% were seen once. The source material was naive CD8+ T cells from blood, with Jurkat cell RNA spiked in. Subset noted: FACS-sorted CD8+CD4-CCR7+CD45RA+ naive T cells. Receptors originate from a human donor in good health. Some libraries in this study had Jurkat cell RNA spiked in.

This clonotype was detected only a few times. The chain links TRBV12-3 or TRBV12-4 to TRBJ2-2, with 8 bases fitting TRBD1. With V trimmed by 6 bases and J by 0 bases, 6 bases remained unmatched. CDR3 size: 16 residues. The CDR3 coding sequence is TGTGCCAGCAGCCCAACACAGGGGGCGAACACCGGGGAGCTGTTTTTT. Protein sequence: CASSPTQGANTGELFF.

In this sample, this clonotype turned up once. Here the CDR3 omits its conserved ending phenylalanine or tryptophan, so a read error is the likely source. The chain joins TRBV14 to TRBJ2-1; D uncertain. V was cut by 3 bases and J by 4 bases, with 10 bases left in between. The CDR3 extends over 14 amino acids. CDR1 is SGHDN, CDR2 FVKESK, per germline. CDR3 sequence: CASSQADNYNEQFS. CDR3 DNA: TGTGCCAGCAGCCAGGCTGACAATTACAATGAGCAGTTCTCC.

In its sample, this clonotype was seen many times. The V and J genes are TRBV10-3 and TRBJ1-2, with D maybe TRBD1 (5 bases). V was cut by 0 bases and J by 3 bases, with 14 bases left in between. This CDR3 spans 16 amino acids. Germline V CDR1 and CDR2: ENHRY, SYGVKD. The CDR3 loop is CAISESQGLLDYGYTF. In DNA, the CDR3 is TGTGCCATCAGTGAGTCTCAGGGTCTGCTGGACTATGGCTACACCTTC.

On this clonotype itself: This may come from a read error, since a much larger clone is one base off. The V gene is TRBV7-9, the J gene TRBJ2-5, with D unclear. The CDR3 is made up of 11 amino acids. CDR1 and CDR2 (germline): SEHNR, FQNEAQ (reference sequence). Here the CDR3 reads CACSLRETQYF. DNA for the CDR3: TGTGCCTGCAGCTTACGAGAGACCCAGTACTTC.

For this clonotype: Since no conserved phenylalanine or tryptophan closes the CDR3, a read error is the likely cause. This chain uses TRBV5-6 with TRBJ2-3; D is unresolved. Per germline, CDR1 SGHDT and CDR2 YYEEEE. The CDR3 contains 17 residues. The CDR3 is CASSTGLTVLITDTQYS. CDR3 DNA sequence: TGCGCCAGCAGCACGGGCCTTACGGTACTCATCACAGATACGCAGTATTCT.

To note about this clonotype: A read error is possible here, since a much larger clone lies one base away. This CDR3 fails to terminate in the conserved phenylalanine or tryptophan, so it likely reflects a read error. The CDR3: CASSGPRPNEKLFS. CDR3 nucleotides: TGTGCCAGCAGCGGCCCACGGCCAAATGAAAAACTGTTTTCT. V and J are TRBV7-9 and TRBJ1-4; D is unclear. V gave up 5 bases and J gave up 5 bases, with 12 bases separating them. CDR3 length: 14 amino acids. From germline, CDR1 is SEHNR and CDR2 FQNEAQ (reference sequence).

With regard to this clonotype: A clone one base away is much larger, so this may be a read error. The V gene is TRBV7-3, the J gene TRBJ2-2; D ambiguous. The CDR3 loop spans 15 amino acids. Per the germline V gene, CDR1 is SGHTA and CDR2 is FQGTGA. Trimming left V 3 bases short and J 0 bases short, with 8 bases between. The CDR3 DNA follows: TGTGCCAGCAGCTTGGGATCCCCGAACACCGGGGAGCTGTTTTTT. Encoded protein: CASSLGSPNTGELFF.

This clonotype was observed at least ten times. This chain links TRBV7-9 with TRBJ2-2; D is perhaps TRBD2 (5 bases). V lost 5 bases and J lost 6, with 19 bases in between. Germline V CDR1 and CDR2: SEHNR, FQNEAQ (reference sequence). The CDR3 has 16 residues. CDR3 nucleotide sequence: TGTGCCAGCAGCCCCCCGGCTACGGGGTGGGCCGGGGAGCTGTTTTTT. It translates to CASSPPATGWAGELFF.

The genes are TRBV20-1 and TRBJ2-1; TRBD2 aligns across 9 bases. This CDR3 comprises 13 residues. Germline V lookup: CDR1 DFQATT, CDR2 SNEGSKA (reference sequence). The ends lost 6 bases at V and 7 bases at J; junction bases unmatched: 7. CDR3 residues: CSAASGIGNEQFF. CDR3 bases: TGCAGTGCCGCTAGCGGGATCGGGAATGAGCAGTTCTTC.

On this clonotype: A much bigger clone sits one base away, suggesting this may be a read error. The V call is TRBV7-9, the J call TRBJ2-2; 8 bases agree with TRBD2. The CDR3 totals 15 residues. In germline, CDR1 is SEHNR, CDR2 FQNEAQ (reference sequence). The DNA of the CDR3 is TGTGCCAGCAGCTGGACTAGCTCGGACACCGGGGAGCTGGTTTTT. This codes for CASSWTSSDTGELVF.

This clonotype was seen at least ten times. V and J are TRBV5-1 and TRBJ2-1, with TRBD1 identical over 8 bases. V was clipped by 4 bases and J by 8 bases; unmatched bases: 11. The CDR3 covers 15 residues. Germline V gene lookup returns CDR1 SGHRS and CDR2 YFSETQ. The chain's CDR3 is CASSLDRGDGDEQFF. DNA for the CDR3: TGCGCCAGCAGCCTAGACAGGGGCGATGGGGATGAGCAGTTCTTC.

There are a few counts of this clonotype. Possible read error: a much larger clone is one base away. V gene TRBV3-1 combines with J gene TRBJ2-7, with a tentative D call TRBD2 (5 bases). CDR1 and CDR2 (germline): LGHDT, YNNKEL (reference sequence). CDR3 length: 14 residues. CDR3 in DNA: TGTGCCAGCAACCAAGACGGACTCTCCTACGAGCAGTACTTC. Protein product: CASNQDGLSYEQYF.

Comments on this clonotype: This may arise from a read error, as a much more abundant clone is one base away. V gene TRBV4-1 combines with J gene TRBJ2-7, with D maybe TRBD2 (6 bases). Between the trimmed V and J ends, which lost 4 bases and 0 bases, there was a span of 22 bases. This CDR3 has 18 amino acids. Germline V gene sequence: CDR1 MGHRA, CDR2 YSYEKL. CDR3 sequence: CASSLKSGGKRDSYEQYF. The CDR3 nucleotides read TGCGCCAGCAGCCTGAAGTCCGGCGGGAAGCGAGACTCCTACGAGCAGTACTTC.

This chain uses TRBV13 with TRBJ2-7; 7 nucleotides agree with TRBD2. Germline trimming cut 6 bases from V and 4 bases from J; bases unmatched to any gene: 0. The CDR3 extends over 11 amino acids. Looked up from germline, CDR1 is PRHDT and CDR2 is FYEKMQ (reference sequence). This CDR3 reads CASRAGYEQYF. The DNA of the CDR3 is TGTGCCAGCAGAGCGGGATACGAGCAGTACTTC.

This clonotype has at least ten counts. J is TRBJ2-7 and V is TRBV27, with TRBD2 matching 16 bases. CDR1 and CDR2 (germline): MNHEY, SMNVEV (reference sequence). V lost 8 bases and J lost 0; bases outside the gene matches: 10. This CDR3 spans 18 amino acids. CDR3 sequence (DNA): TGTGCCAGCGGAGCTGGGACTAGCGGGAGGGCCCCCTCCTACGAGCAGTACTTC. It yields the protein CASGAGTSGRAPSYEQYF.

There are a few counts of this clonotype. The J gene is TRBJ2-7, the V gene TRBV28, with 9 positions matching TRBD1. Germline values: CDR1 MDHEN, CDR2 SYDVKM. V lost 5 bases and J lost 5; bases outside the gene matches: 10. The CDR3 totals 15 residues. DNA of the CDR3: TGTGCCAGCAGTCCTAGACAGGGGGGCATGGACGAGCAGTACTTC. This sequence encodes CASSPRQGGMDEQYF.

This clonotype was found many times. The rearrangement uses TRBV6-5 and TRBJ2-5; D possibly uses TRBD1 or TRBD2 (5 bases each). Trimming left V 0 bases short and J 3 bases short, with 11 bases between. The CDR3 consists of 15 residues. CDR1 is MNHEY, CDR2 SVGAGI, per germline. This chain's CDR3 is CASSYSIGAEETQYF. DNA of the CDR3: TGTGCCAGCAGTTACTCGATCGGGGCGGAAGAGACCCAGTACTTC.

This clonotype showed up just a few times. The chain employs TRBV19 and TRBJ2-4, with a weak D call TRBD2 (6 bases). Trimming stripped 5 bases from V and 6 bases from J, with 14 bases between. This CDR3 comprises 14 residues. CDR1 is LNHDA and CDR2 is SQIVND in the germline V gene (reference sequence). The CDR3 here is CASSAWDSSNIQYF. The CDR3 region has the DNA TGTGCCAGTAGTGCTTGGGACTCCTCAAACATTCAGTACTTC. The full variable domain, its missing parts supplied by reference TRBV19 and TRBJ2-4, is DGGITQSPKYLFRKEGQNVTLSCEQNLNHDAMYWYRQDPGQGLRLIYYSQIVNDFQKGDIAEGYSVSREKKESFPLTVTSAQKNPTAFYLCASSAWDSSNIQYFGAGTRLSVL.

Notes on this clonotype: Given the absence of the conserved phenylalanine or tryptophan at the CDR3 end, a read error is likely. The V call is TRBV28, the J call TRBJ1-1; 7 nucleotides line up with TRBD1. The germline V gene encodes CDR1 MDHEN and CDR2 SYDVKM. The V segment lost 5 bases and the J segment 2 bases; nucleotides outside the gene matches: 8. The CDR3 sequence is 15 residues long. DNA for the CDR3: TGTGCCAGCAGTCCAGATACAGGGGCCAACACTGAAGCTTTCTGT. This sequence encodes CASSPDTGANTEAFC.

This clonotype has a single count. The gene calls are TRBV20-1 and TRBJ1-2; 7 bases match TRBD1. Germline CDR1 is DFQATT and CDR2 is SNEGSKA (reference sequence). The CDR3 covers 14 residues. Germline trimming cut 0 bases from V and 8 bases from J; bases unmatched to any gene: 9. For the CDR3, the DNA is TGCAGTGCTAGAGATGCGAAGGGGGCGATGGGCTACACCTTC. Its protein product is CSARDAKGAMGYTF.

This clonotype was detected many times. The rearrangement links TRBV19 to TRBJ2-1, with TRBD2 matching 9 bases. Germline values: CDR1 LNHDA, CDR2 SQIVND (reference sequence). Unmatched junction bases numbered 9, after V lost 8 bases and J lost 10 bases. The CDR3 is 13 amino acids. This CDR3 is CASLAGGLGEQFF. The CDR3 coding sequence is TGTGCCAGTCTTGCGGGAGGGCTAGGGGAGCAGTTCTTC.

A word on this clonotype: Just one base apart from a much larger clone, this may be a read error. This sequence joins TRBV27 and TRBJ2-7; possible D gene TRBD1, 5 bases. The CDR3 is 14 residues long. The germline gives CDR1 MNHEY, CDR2 SMNVEV (reference sequence). The CDR3 loop reads CTSRPLTVGYEQYF. The DNA for the CDR3 is TGTACCAGCAGGCCCCTGACAGTCGGCTACGAGCAGTACTTC.

This clonotype showed up just a few times. This chain connects TRBV24-1 to TRBJ2-7; D remains unclear. The CDR3 spans 13 residues. V lost 3 bases and J 3 bases, leaving 8 bases between the germline ends. Germline lookup yields CDR1 KGHDR and CDR2 SFDVKD. CDR3 residues: CATSDQNNYEQYF. The CDR3 DNA reads TGTGCCACCAGTGATCAGAACAACTACGAGCAGTACTTC.

This clonotype showed up many times. The J gene is TRBJ2-7, the V gene TRBV28, with 7 bases lining up with TRBD2. The CDR3 is made up of 18 amino acids. Germline CDR1 MDHEN, CDR2 SYDVKM. With 8 bases clipped from V and 2 bases from J, the junction kept 21 bases outside the gene matches. In DNA, the CDR3 is TGTGCCAGCGCCGGGACTACCTCGGGTTTCCGAAGCCCCTACGAGCAGTACTTC. Protein sequence: CASAGTTSGFRSPYEQYF.

This clonotype was seen at least ten times. The rearrangement links TRBV7-6 to TRBJ2-7; D is possibly TRBD1 (6 bases). V was shortened by 1 base and J by 3 bases, with 13 bases between the two germline ends. Looked up from germline, CDR1 is SGHVS and CDR2 is FNYEAQ. This CDR3 region has 15 residues. The CDR3 loop is CASSLEGVPVYEQYF. The CDR3 DNA sequence: TGTGCCAGCAGCTTAGAGGGGGTTCCAGTCTACGAGCAGTACTTC.

The chain joins TRBV19 to TRBJ2-1, with D unresolved. This CDR3 comprises 13 residues. Germline CDR1 reads LNHDA; CDR2 reads SQIVND (reference sequence). V gave up 3 bases and J gave up 3 bases, with 6 bases separating them. The CDR3 reads CASSMTDYNEQFF. The CDR3 region has the DNA TGTGCCAGTAGTATGACGGACTACAATGAGCAGTTCTTC. The full variable domain, with the rest looked up from reference TRBV19 and TRBJ2-1, is DGGITQSPKYLFRKEGQNVTLSCEQNLNHDAMYWYRQDPGQGLRLIYYSQIVNDFQKGDIAEGYSVSREKKESFPLTVTSAQKNPTAFYLCASSMTDYNEQFFGPGTRLTVL.

As for this clonotype: A much larger clonotype is one base distant, so this may be a read error. V usage is TRBV12-3 or TRBV12-4 and J usage is TRBJ2-5; D is undetermined. V was pared by 6 bases and J by 0 bases, with 11 bases between. CDR3 length equals 14 residues. The CDR3 nucleotides read TGTGCCAGCAGGTTACACACAAACCAAGAGACCCAGTACTTC. Amino acid sequence: CASRLHTNQETQYF.